One sample yielded the 3 T cell receptor beta chains listed below, sequenced in a study of blood T cell repertoires in COVID-19 (dated by TCRdb to the early 2020s). The library was made by the immunoSEQ multiplex PCR assay. TCRdb stores this immuneACCESS table with in-frame sequences only. Part of the clones is absent; in the studies checked, under half of the shortfall reflects unresolved V genes, and no reason is known for the rest. This sample holds 150,000 or so clones; more than 85% were observed only once. The top ten clonotypes cover 7% to 7.5% of the sample. Sequencing was carried out using PBMCs or T cells enriched from blood (not recorded which). Receptors originate from a woman between 45 and 65 years old who had recovered from COVID-19.

The V gene is TRBV19, the J gene TRBJ1-2; the D is unclear. The CDR3 has 14 amino acids. Germline V gene sequence: CDR1 LNHDA, CDR2 SQIVND (reference sequence). V gave up 3 bases and J gave up 2 bases, with 10 bases separating them. The CDR3 spells CASSIKGGNYGYTF. The CDR3, as DNA: TGTGCCAGTAGTATCAAGGGAGGAAACTATGGCTACACCTTC.

J is TRBJ2-1 and V is TRBV4-2; 10 positions agree with TRBD2. Germline-derived CDR1 and CDR2 are LGHNA and YNFKEQ. The CDR3 sequence is 17 residues long. V lost 5 bases, J lost 7 bases, and 14 bases stayed unmatched. CDR3 nucleotides: TGTGCCAGCAGCTTGGAGGCTAGCGGGAGAGTAAGAAATGAGCAGTTCTTC. Its protein product is CASSLEASGRVRNEQFF.

This clone was seen only once. This chain joins TRBV5-4 and TRBJ2-3, with a tentative D call TRBD2 (5 bases). Trimming shortened V by 3 bases and J by 4 bases, and 15 bases separated the two germline ends. The CDR3 totals 15 residues. Germline CDR1 reads SGHNT; CDR2 reads YYREEE (reference sequence). CDR3 sequence reads: CASSSDGKGPDTQYF. CDR3 nucleotides: TGTGCCAGCAGCTCCGACGGGAAAGGGCCAGATACGCAGTATTTT. Variable domain in full (rest from reference TRBV5-4 and TRBJ2-3): ETGVTQSPTHLIKTRGQQVTLRCSSQSGHNTVSWYQQALGQGPQFIFQYYREEENGRGNFPPRFSGLQFPNYSSELNVNALELDDSALYLCASSSDGKGPDTQYFGPGTRLTVL.